This TCR beta chain was identified in a study of T cell responses to AZD1222 COVID-19 vaccine. Study results and caveats: In the spike-specific TCR repertoire, nearly half reportedly target unmutated variant regions.

CDR3 size: 16 residues. Trimming pared 0 bases from V and 1 base from J, leaving 13 bases between. The V gene's germline CDR1 is SGDLS and CDR2 YYNGEE. TCRdb's copy holds only in-frame clones and misses some; the assay was immunoSEQ multiplex PCR. The sample contains some 95,000 clones, roughly 90% of which appear only once. Turning to this clone: The antigen is undetermined.

Researchers grouped second doses given at about 4 or about 12 weeks into one pool. This rearrangement joins TRBV9 to TRBJ1-2; D uncertain. The sequence derives from an adult who received the AZD1222 COVID-19 vaccine. Sequenced here: peripheral blood, sampled 28 days after the second AZD1222 dose. The CDR3 loop reads CASSVDPGRGNYGYTF. Here the CDR3 DNA reads TGTGCCAGCAGCGTAGACCCAGGACGGGGTAACTATGGCTACACCTTC.